This TCR beta chain was sequenced in a study of T cell repertoires in cytomegalovirus infection. Across the whole study: Public TCR beta signatures marked donors with CMV infection and the matching HLA. Whole-study findings and limits: Cumulative frequency (of public TCR beta family members) identified carriers of CMV plus the relevant HLA. CMV-specific TCR beta clonotypes restricted by HLA-C were the ones dominating the ex vivo response.

TCRdb reanalysed the reads using MiXCR and keeps one entry per CDR3 protein. The table lists about 400,000 distinct CDR3 sequences, 15% to 20% of them singletons. The sample holds a few counts of this clonotype. Its antigen is not identified. CDR3 length: 15 residues. Germline CDR1 and CDR2: MDHEN and SYDVKM. V gave up 1 base and J gave up 3 bases, with 10 bases separating them. This chain connects TRBV28 to TRBJ1-5; possibly TRBD1 for D (5 bases). The sample comprised PBMCs. The sequence derives from a human donor in good health (CMV status not recorded). Some clones in this sample may be carry-over from other donors' samples. The CDR3 DNA follows: TGTGCCAGCAGTTTATCCAGGGACCCCAATCAGCCCCAGCATTTT. It specifies CASSLSRDPNQPQHF.